This paragraph reports one T cell receptor (beta chain). V lost 5 bases to trimming and J lost 0 bases, with 17 bases between them. The CDR3 is made up of 18 amino acids. Germline CDR1 SGHAT, CDR2 FQNNGV. The sample belongs to a study of blood T cell repertoires in COVID-19. Study as a whole: PBMCs, B-cell-depleted T cells, or T cells were the source of the cDNA or gDNA that made up the material.

Original processing notes: Nucleated cell counts were estimated from reference gene primer amplification. Clones were read by immunoSEQ multiplex PCR, and TCRdb kept only the in-frame ones, dropping some. V, J and clone size were drawn from that table, and D and trimming were deduced from the DNA. This sample has about 240,000 clones, with 86% found just once. Material: PBMCs or T cells enriched from blood (not recorded which). The receptor was derived from a woman aged 40 to 50 with acute COVID-19. The J gene is TRBJ1-6, the V gene TRBV11-2; possibly TRBD1 for D (6 bases). CDR3 DNA sequence: TGTGCCAGCAGCCGGACAGCCGGATTGGGCTCCTATAATTCACCCCTCCACTTT. Encoded protein: CASSRTAGLGSYNSPLHF.